This TCR beta chain was sequenced in a study of cytomegalovirus exposure and HLA in healthy donors. Overall study findings and caveats: Further analysis, carried out later, found HLA-associated TCR beta chains more clonally expanded than equally common other chains. Researchers reported that three CMV-associated chains were confirmed in vitro as CMV antigen-specific. The study reported that TCR beta sequences accurately predicted HLA-A and HLA-B alleles in most subjects. An apparent linkage of common viral pathogens to several of the most significant clusters emerged in a later analysis.

V was pared by 5 bases and J by 4 bases, with 12 bases between. The CDR3 contains 14 residues. Germline V CDR1 and CDR2: MDHEN, SYDVKM. The PCR made use of 60 Vbeta and 13 Jbeta primers. The protocol was immunoSEQ multiplex PCR, while the TCRdb copy is restricted to in-frame clones and leaves out a portion. The table shows 150,000 to 200,000 clones, with 80% to 90% occurring only once. Remarks on this clone: What it binds is not known.

The rearrangement uses TRBV28 and TRBJ1-5; no clear D gene. This receptor was identified in a man between 18 and 29 years old in good health and CMV-seropositive. The sequenced material came from PBMCs. CDR3 region: CASSPRVGNQPQHF. The CDR3 DNA reads as TGTGCCAGCAGTCCCCGGGTGGGTAATCAGCCCCAGCATTTT.